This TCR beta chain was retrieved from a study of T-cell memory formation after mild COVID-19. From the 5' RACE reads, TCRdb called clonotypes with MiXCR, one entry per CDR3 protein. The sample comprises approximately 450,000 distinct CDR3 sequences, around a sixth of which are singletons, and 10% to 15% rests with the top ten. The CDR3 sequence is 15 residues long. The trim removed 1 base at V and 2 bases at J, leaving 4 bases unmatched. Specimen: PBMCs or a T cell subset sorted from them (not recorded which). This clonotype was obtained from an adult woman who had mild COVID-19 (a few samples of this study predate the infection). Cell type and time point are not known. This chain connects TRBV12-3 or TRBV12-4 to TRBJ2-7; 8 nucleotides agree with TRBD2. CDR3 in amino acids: CASSLDAGGAYEQYF. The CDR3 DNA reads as TGTGCCAGCAGTTTAGACGCGGGAGGAGCCTACGAGCAGTACTTC.